What follows is one TCR beta chain and its context. Its antigen is unknown. Base-call qualities are not available, and no considerably larger clone is one nucleotide away. The data stem from a study of vaccination effects on CD4 cells after COVID-19 (dated by TCRdb to between 2021 and 2024). Study-level background: After vaccination, three convalescent patients were sampled both early (day +14) and late (day +241, +227, +161 respectively). In the study, cultures from other donors were sequenced using the Oncomine TCR Beta short-read assay on an Illumina iSeq 100. Post-vaccine samples across the study were collected a median of 72 days after the second dose, with a range of 14 to 241. SARS-CoV-2 spike-specific CD4+ TCR repertoires from before and after mRNA vaccination were compared in COVID-19 convalescent patients and in infection-naive vaccine recipients. A total of 10 COVID-19 convalescent patients and a handful of SARS-CoV-2-naive healthy vaccine recipients were included in the full study. Broad study findings and their caveats: The study was limited by a small number of convalescent patients and lacked early post-infection timepoints. In convalescent patients, the post-vaccine spike-reactive repertoire consisted mainly of new vaccine-induced clones, largely distinct from infection-induced clones. At late post-vaccination timepoints, both infection-induced and vaccine-induced clones showed marked clonal contraction, consistent with waning T cell responses.

In the ViraFEST assay, PBMC were stimulated with viral peptide pools, and TCR sequencing was then used to find antigen-specific CD4+ T cell clonotypes based on their expansion. After roughly 11 days of culture, CD4+ T cells were isolated with the EasySep CD4+ T cell isolation kit. PCR-confirmed SARS-CoV-2 infection had occurred in convalescent patients between March and December 2020, before the Alpha, Beta and Delta variants emerged in the United States. Each participant got two doses of an mRNA SARS-CoV-2 vaccine, either BNT162b2 or mRNA-1273. Approximately 2.1 million PBMC per well were cultured in IMDM with about 5.1% human AB serum, 8 to 10 IU/ml IL-2 and gentamicin, plus 10 ug/ml peptides. On days 3 and 7, half of the culture medium was replaced with fresh IL-2-containing medium. Unless otherwise noted, each peptide stimulation condition was cultured in triplicate wells. Using Ficoll-Paque Plus gradient centrifugation, PBMC were separated from whole blood and then either used fresh or cryopreserved at -140C. The overlapping peptide pools covered the spike proteins of SARS-CoV-2 as well as those of the common cold coronaviruses HCoV-NL63, HCoV-OC43 and HCoV-229E. Genomic DNA was extracted from cultured CD4+ T cells with the QIAamp micro DNA kit.

Libraries were built with the immunoSEQ multiplex PCR assay. DNA from the cultured and isolated CD4+ T cells underwent TCR beta CDR3 sequencing. On the authors' methods: Non-productive TCR sequences were removed, reads were trimmed to the CDR3 region, and CDR3s of at least 7 amino acids were retained. The MANAFEST web app was used to identify antigen-specific clonotypes by comparing expansion in peptide wells with expansion in reference cultures. Positive clones required FDR<0.05 expansion versus reference and all other wells, odds ratio above 5, and frequency above 0.1% in two replicate wells. Clonotypes significantly expanded in SARS-CoV-2 spike wells and in at least one common cold coronavirus spike condition were defined as cross-reactive. Levenshtein distance calculated with the stringdist R package was used to assess CDR3 similarity, and unrooted trees were constructed with ape in R 3.6.1. TCRdb took this table from immuneACCESS and kept in-frame rearrangements with V and J called. Such tables lack part of the clones; where checked against another copy, unresolved V genes explain under half of the gap, and the rest is unexplained. That table furnishes V, J and clone size, whereas the DNA furnished D and trimming. The sample profile shows 15,000 or so clones; over 60% of them were found once. 29% of the sample belongs to the ten largest clones.

From the cysteine through the phenylalanine, the CDR3 covers 14 amino acids. Only CDR3 DNA remains: 42 bases, in frame from the first base. According to the germline V gene, CDR1 reads SNHLY and CDR2 reads FYNNEI. Trimming costs V 8 bases and J 1 base, and their ends lie 14 bases apart. The receptor was derived from a human donor who had a prior SARS-CoV-2 infection. The chain uses TRBV2 and TRBJ1-1, and possibly TRBD1, on 5 matching bases. The sequencing used CD4+ T cells from PBMCs cultured with HCoV-NL63 spike peptides, collected after COVID-19 vaccination. What this sample's cell subset or site label stands for: HCoV-NL63 spike overlapping peptide pool stimulation. The encoded CDR3 is CASAWGRGNTEAFF. The base sequence is TGTGCCAGCGCCTGGGGACGGGGGAACACTGAAGCTTTCTTT. Outside the CDR3, residues come from the reference TRBV2 and TRBJ1-1 proteins, so the full variable domain is: EPEVTQTPSHQVTQMGQEVILRCVPISNHLYFYWYRQILGQKVEFLVSFYNNEISEKSEIFDDQFSVERPDGSNFTLKIRSTKLEDSAMYFCASAWGRGNTEAFFGQGTRLTVV.